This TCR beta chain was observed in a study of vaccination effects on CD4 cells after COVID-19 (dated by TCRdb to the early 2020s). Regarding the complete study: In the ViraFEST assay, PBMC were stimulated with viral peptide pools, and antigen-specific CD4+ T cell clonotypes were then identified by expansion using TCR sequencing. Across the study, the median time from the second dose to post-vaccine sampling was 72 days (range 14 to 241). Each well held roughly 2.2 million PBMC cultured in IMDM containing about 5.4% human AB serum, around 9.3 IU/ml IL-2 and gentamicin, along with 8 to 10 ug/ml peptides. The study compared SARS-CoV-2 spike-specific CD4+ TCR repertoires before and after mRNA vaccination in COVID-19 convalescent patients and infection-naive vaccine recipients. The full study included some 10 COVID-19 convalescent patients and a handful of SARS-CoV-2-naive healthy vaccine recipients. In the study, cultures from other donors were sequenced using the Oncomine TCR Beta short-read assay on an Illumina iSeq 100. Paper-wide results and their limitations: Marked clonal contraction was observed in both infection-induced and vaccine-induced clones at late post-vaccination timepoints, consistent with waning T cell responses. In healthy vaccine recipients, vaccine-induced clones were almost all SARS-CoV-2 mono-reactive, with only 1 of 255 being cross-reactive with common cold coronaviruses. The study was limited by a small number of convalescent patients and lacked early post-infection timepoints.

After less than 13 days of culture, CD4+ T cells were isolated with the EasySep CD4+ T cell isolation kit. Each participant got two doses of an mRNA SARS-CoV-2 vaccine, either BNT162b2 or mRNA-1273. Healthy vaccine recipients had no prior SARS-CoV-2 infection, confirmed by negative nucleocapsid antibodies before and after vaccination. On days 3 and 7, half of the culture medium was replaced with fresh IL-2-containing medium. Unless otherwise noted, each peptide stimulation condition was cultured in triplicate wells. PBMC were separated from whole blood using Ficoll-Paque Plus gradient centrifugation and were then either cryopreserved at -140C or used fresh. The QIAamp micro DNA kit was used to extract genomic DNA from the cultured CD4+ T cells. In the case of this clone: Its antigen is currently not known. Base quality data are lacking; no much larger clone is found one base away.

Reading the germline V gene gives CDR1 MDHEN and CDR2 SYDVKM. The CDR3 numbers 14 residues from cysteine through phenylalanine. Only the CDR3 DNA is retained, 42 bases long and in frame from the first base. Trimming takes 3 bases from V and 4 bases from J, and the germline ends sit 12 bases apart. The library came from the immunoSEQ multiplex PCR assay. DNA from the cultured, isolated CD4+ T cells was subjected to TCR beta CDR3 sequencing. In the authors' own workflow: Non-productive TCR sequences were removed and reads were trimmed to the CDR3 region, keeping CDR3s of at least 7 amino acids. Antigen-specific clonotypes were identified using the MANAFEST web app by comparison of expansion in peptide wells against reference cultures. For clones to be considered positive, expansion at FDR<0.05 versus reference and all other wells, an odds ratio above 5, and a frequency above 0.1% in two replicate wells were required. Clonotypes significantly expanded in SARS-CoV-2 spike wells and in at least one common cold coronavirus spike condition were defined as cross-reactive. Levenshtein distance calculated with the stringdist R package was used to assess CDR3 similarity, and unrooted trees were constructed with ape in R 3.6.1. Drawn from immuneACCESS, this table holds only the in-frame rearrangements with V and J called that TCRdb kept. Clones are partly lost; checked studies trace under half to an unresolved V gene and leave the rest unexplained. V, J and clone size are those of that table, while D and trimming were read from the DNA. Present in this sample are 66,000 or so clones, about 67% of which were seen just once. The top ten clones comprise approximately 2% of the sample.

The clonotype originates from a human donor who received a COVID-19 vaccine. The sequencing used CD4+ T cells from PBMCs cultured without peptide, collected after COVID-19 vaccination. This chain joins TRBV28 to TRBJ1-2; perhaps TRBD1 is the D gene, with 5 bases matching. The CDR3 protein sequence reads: CASSLGRAIYGYTF. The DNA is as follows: TGTGCCAGCAGTTTGGGCAGGGCGATCTATGGCTACACCTTC.